Here is one TCR beta chain with its context. Its antigen is as yet unknown. The PCR used 60 Vbeta and 13 Jbeta primers. Repertoires were generated with immunoSEQ multiplex PCR, while TCRdb's copy carries only in-frame clones and drops some. The data show 100,000 to 150,000 clones, approximately 80% seen once. This entry comes from a study of cytomegalovirus exposure and HLA in healthy donors. Study information: HLA-typed donors were the source of approximately 86 million unique TCRs held in an early data release.

Study-level results: Common viral pathogens (according to a later analysis) appeared linked to several of the most significant clusters.

Sequencing used PBMCs. This receptor was taken from a boy between 2 and 15 years old in good health and CMV-seronegative.

The CDR3 bases are TGTGCCAGCTCACTTCCGCGGACAGGCGCTAGCAATCAGCCCCAGCATTTT. Protein: CASSLPRTGASNQPQHF. The chain carries TRBV18 and TRBJ1-5, with 7 positions matching TRBD1. The CDR3 is made up of 17 amino acids. Germline V gene lookup returns CDR1 KGHSH and CDR2 LQKENI. Trimming at V came to 4 bases and at J to 0 bases, leaving 9 bases not matched to a gene.